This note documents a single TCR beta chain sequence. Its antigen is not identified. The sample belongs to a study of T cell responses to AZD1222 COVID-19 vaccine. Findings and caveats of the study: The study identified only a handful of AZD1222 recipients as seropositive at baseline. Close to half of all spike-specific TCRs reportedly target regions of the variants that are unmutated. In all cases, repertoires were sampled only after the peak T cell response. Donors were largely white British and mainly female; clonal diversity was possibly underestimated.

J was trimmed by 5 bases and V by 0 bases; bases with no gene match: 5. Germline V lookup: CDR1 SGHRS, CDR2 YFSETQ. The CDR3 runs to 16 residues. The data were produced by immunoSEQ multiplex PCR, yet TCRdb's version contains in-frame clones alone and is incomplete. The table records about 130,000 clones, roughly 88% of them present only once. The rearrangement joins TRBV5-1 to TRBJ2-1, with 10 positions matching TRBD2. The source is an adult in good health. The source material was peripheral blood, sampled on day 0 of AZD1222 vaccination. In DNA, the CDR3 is TGCGCCAGCAGCTTGGTTAGCGGGGGGTTCGACAATGAGCAGTTCTTC. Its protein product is CASSLVSGGFDNEQFF. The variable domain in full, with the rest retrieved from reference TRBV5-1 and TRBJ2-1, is KAGVTQTPRYLIKTRGQQVTLSCSPISGHRSVSWYQQTPGQGLQFLFEYFSETQRNKGNFPGRFSGRQFSNSRSEMNVSTLELGDSALYLCASSLVSGGFDNEQFFGPGTRLTVL.